This entry describes one T cell receptor (beta chain). Antigen specificity is unknown. cDNA serving as the sequencing template came from extracted, reverse transcribed RNA. Here immunoSEQ multiplex PCR was the method, and the copy in TCRdb shows in-frame clones only, minus some. The sample lists about 88,000 clones; 44% were seen once. This sample stems from a study of CD8+ T cells in alopecia areata. Overall study context: Affected scalp percentage gauged treated patients' severity.

Study-wide results and limits: Under tofacitinib, fewer expanded CD8+ clones appeared among the top 100 scalp clones.

The CDR3 loop spans 13 amino acids. The germline V and J ends were trimmed by 6 bases and 6 bases, with 14 bases remaining between them. In germline, CDR1 is WSHSY, CDR2 SAAADI. The treatment is: oral pan-JAK inhibitor, 5-10 mg twice daily. This receptor was identified in a human donor with alopecia areata. The V and J genes are TRBV10-2 and TRBJ1-2; possibly TRBD1 for D (6 bases). Material: CD8+ T cells sorted from blood, obtained at week 24, from a patient treated with tofacitinib. This chain's CDR3 is CASSQGTGNGYTF. The CDR3, as DNA: TGCGCCAGCAGCCAAGGAACAGGGAATGGCTACACCTTC.